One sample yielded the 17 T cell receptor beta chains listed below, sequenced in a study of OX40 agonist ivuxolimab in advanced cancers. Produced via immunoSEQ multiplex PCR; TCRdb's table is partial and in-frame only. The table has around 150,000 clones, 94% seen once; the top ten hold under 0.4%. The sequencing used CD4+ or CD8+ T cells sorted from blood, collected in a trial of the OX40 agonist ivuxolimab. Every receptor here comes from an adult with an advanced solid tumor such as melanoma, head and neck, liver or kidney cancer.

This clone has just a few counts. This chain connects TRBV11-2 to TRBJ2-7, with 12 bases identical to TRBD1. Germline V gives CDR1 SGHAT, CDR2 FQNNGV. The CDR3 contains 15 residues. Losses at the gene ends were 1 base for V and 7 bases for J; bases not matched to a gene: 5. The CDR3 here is CASSLVGDRGREQYF. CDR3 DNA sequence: TGTGCCAGCAGCTTAGTAGGGGACAGGGGGCGGGAGCAGTACTTC. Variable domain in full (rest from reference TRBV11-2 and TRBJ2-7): EAGVAQSPRYKIIEKRQSVAFWCNPISGHATLYWYQQILGQGPKLLIQFQNNGVVDDSQLPKDRFSAERLKGVDSTLKIQPAKLEDSAVYLCASSLVGDRGREQYFGPGTRLTVT.

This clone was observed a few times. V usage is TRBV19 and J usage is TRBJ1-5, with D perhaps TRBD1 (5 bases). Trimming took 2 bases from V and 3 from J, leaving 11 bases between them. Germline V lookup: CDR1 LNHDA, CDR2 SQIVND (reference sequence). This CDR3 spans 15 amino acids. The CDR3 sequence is CASSILGANNQPQHF. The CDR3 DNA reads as TGTGCCAGTAGTATATTAGGGGCCAACAATCAGCCCCAGCATTTT.

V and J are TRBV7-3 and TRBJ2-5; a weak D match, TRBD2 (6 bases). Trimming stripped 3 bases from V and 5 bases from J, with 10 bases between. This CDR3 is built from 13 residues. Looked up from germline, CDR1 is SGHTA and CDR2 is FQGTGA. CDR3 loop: CASSFGGLETQYF. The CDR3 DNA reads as TGTGCCAGCAGCTTTGGGGGACTGGAGACCCAGTACTTC. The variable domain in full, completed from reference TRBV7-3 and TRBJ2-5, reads GAGVSQTPSNKVTEKGKYVELRCDPISGHTALYWYRQSLGQGPEFLIYFQGTGAADDSGLPNDRFFAVRPEGSVSTLKIQRTERGDSAVYLCASSFGGLETQYFGPGTRLLVL.

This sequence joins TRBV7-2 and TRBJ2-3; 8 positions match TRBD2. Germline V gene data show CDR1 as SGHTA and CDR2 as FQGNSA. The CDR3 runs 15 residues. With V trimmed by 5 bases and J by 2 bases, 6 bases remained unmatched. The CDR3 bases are TGTGCCAGCAGCCTTAGCGGGATTTTCACAGATACGCAGTATTTT. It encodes CASSLSGIFTDTQYF.

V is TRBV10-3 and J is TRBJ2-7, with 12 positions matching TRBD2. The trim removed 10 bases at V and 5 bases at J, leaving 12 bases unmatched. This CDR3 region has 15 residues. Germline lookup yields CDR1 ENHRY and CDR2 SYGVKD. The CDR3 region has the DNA TGTGCCACCGCGCTAGCGGGAGGGCCCGGGAACGAGCAGTACTTC. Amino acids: CATALAGGPGNEQYF.

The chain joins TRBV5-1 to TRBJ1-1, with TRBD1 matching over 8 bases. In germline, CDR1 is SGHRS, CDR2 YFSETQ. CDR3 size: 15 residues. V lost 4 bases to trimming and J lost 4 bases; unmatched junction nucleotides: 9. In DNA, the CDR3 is TGCGCCAGCAGCCCCGCCGTCGACAGGGGCACTGAAGCTTTCTTT. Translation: CASSPAVDRGTEAFF.

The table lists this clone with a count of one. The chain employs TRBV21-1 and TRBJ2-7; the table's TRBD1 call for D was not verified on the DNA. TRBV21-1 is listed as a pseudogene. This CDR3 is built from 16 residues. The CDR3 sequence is CASSKAVGHPSYEQYF. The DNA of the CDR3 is TGTGCCAGCAGCAAAGCGGTCGGACACCCCTCCTACGAGCAGTACTTC.

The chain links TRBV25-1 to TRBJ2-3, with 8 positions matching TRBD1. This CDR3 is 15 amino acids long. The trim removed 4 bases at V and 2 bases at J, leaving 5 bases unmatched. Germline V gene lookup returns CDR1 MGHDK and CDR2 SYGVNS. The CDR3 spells CASSARGLYTDTQYF. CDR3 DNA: TGTGCCAGCAGTGCCAGGGGGCTTTACACAGATACGCAGTATTTT.

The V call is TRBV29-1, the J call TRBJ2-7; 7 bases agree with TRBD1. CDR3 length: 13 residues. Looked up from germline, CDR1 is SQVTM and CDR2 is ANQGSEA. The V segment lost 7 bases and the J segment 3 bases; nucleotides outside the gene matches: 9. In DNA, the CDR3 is TGCAGCGGGTATGGGGGACAGTTCTACGAGCAGTACTTC. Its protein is CSGYGGQFYEQYF.

CDR3 loop: CASSPRGGGSYEQYF. CDR3 sequence (DNA): TGTGCCAGCAGCCCTCGGGGGGGAGGCTCCTACGAGCAGTACTTC. This chain links TRBV6-1 with TRBJ2-7, with 8 bases lining up with TRBD2. Looked up from germline, CDR1 is MNHNS and CDR2 is SASEGT. J gave up 0 bases and V 6 bases, and 7 bases lay outside the gene matches. CDR3 length equals 15 residues.

CDR3 residues: CASSSQPAFF. The CDR3 DNA reads as TGTGCCAGCAGCTCGCAGCCGGCTTTCTTT. The chain uses TRBV11-2 and TRBJ1-1; D is unresolved. CDR3 size: 10 residues. Germline-derived CDR1 and CDR2 are SGHAT and FQNNGV. Trimming removed 4 bases at V and 11 bases at J, with 8 bases between.

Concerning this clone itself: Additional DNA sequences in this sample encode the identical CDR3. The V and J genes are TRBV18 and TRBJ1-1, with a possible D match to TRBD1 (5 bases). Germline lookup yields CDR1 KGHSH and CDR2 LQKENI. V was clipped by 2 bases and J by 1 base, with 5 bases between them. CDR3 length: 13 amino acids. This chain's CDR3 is CASSPGQNTEAFF. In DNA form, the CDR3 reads TGTGCCAGCTCACCAGGACAGAACACTGAAGCTTTCTTT.

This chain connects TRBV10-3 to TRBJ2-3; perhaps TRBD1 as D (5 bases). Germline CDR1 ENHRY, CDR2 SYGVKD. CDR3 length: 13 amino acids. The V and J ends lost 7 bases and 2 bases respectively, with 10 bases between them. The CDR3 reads CAITETVTDTQYF. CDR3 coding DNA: TGTGCCATCACGGAGACAGTCACAGATACGCAGTATTTT.

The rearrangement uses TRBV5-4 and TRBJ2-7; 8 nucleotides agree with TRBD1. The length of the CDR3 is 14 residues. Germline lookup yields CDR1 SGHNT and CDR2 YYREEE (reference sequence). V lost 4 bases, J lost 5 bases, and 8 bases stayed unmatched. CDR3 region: CASSTLTGDNEQYF. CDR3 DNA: TGTGCCAGCAGCACCCTGACAGGGGACAACGAGCAGTACTTC.

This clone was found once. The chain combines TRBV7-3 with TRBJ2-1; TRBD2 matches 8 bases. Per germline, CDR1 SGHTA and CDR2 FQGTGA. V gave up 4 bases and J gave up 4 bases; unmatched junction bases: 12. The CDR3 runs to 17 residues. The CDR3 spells CASSSQPLGGAYNEQFF. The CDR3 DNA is TGTGCCAGCAGCTCCCAACCCCTCGGGGGGGCTTACAATGAGCAGTTCTTC.

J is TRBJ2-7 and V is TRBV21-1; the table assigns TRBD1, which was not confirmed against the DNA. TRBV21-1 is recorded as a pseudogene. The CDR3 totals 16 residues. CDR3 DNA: TGTGCCAGCAGCAAAGGAGAACAGGGTGGGACCTACGAGCAGTACTTC. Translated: CASSKGEQGGTYEQYF.

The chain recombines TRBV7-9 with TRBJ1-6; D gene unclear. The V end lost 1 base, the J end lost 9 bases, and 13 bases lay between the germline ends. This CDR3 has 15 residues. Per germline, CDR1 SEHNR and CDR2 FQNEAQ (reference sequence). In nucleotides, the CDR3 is TGTGCCAGCAGCTTAGTCCCCATTTTAGGTTCACCCCTCCACTTT. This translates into CASSLVPILGSPLHF.